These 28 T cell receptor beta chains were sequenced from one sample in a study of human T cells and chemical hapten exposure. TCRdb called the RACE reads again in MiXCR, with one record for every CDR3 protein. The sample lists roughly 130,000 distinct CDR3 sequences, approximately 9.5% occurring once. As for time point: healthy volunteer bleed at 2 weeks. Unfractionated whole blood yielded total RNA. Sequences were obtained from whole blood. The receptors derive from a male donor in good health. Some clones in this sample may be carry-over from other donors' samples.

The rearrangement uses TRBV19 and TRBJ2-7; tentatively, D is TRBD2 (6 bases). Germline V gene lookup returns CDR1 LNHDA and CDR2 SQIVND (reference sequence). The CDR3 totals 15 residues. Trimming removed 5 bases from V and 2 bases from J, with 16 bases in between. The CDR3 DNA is TGTGCCAGTAGTCCCCCAGGCGGGGTCGCCTACGAGCAGTACTTC. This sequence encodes CASSPPGGVAYEQYF.

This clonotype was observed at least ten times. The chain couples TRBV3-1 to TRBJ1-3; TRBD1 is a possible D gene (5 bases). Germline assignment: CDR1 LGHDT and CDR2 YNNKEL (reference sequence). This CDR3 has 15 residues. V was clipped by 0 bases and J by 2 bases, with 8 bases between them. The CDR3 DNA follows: TGTGCCAGCAGCCAAGATCAGGGTACTGGAAACACCATATATTTT. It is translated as CASSQDQGTGNTIYF.

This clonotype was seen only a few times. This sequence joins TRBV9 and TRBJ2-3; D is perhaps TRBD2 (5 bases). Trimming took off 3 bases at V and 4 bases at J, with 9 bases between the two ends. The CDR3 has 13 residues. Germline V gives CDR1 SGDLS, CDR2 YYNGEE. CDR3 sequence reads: CASSEGVPDTQYF. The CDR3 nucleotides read TGTGCCAGCAGCGAGGGAGTTCCAGATACGCAGTATTTT.

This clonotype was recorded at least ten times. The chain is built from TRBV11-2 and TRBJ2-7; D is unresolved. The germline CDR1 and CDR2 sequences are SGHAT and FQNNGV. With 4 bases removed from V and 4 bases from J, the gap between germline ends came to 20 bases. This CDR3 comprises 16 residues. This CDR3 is CASSSYSRTNYYEQYF. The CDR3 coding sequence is TGTGCCAGCAGCTCCTACTCGCGGACCAACTATTACGAGCAGTACTTC.

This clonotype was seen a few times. Here the CDR3 reads CASSPAGPYEQYF. CDR3 DNA sequence: TGTGCCAGCAGCCCTGCAGGACCCTACGAGCAGTACTTC. The chain links TRBV9 to TRBJ2-7; D is uncertain. CDR1 and CDR2 from the germline V gene are SGDLS and YYNGEE. V was shortened by 4 bases and J by 2 bases, with 10 bases between the two germline ends. The CDR3 has 13 amino acids.

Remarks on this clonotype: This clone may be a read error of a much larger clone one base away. DNA of the CDR3: TGTGTCAGCAGTTACGTAGAGGTCACCGGGGAGCTGTTTTTT. Its protein product is CVSSYVEVTGELFF. The V call is TRBV6-6, the J call TRBJ2-2; D gene ambiguous. The germline V gene encodes CDR1 MNHNY and CDR2 SVGAGI (reference sequence). This CDR3 is built from 14 residues.

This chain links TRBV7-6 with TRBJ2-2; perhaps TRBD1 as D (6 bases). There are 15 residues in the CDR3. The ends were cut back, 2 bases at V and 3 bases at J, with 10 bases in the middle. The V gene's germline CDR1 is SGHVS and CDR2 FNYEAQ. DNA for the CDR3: TGTGCCAGCAGCTTATACCACAGGGACACCGGGGAGCTGTTTTTT. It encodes CASSLYHRDTGELFF.

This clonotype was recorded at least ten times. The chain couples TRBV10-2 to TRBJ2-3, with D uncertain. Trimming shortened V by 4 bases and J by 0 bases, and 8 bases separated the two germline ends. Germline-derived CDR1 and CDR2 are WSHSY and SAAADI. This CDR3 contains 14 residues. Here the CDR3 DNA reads TGCGCCAGCAGTGGGTGGTCTAGCACAGATACGCAGTATTTT. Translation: CASSGWSSTDTQYF.

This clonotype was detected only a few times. CDR3 amino acids: CASRLAQETQYF. In nucleotides, the CDR3 is TGCGCCAGCAGGTTAGCCCAAGAGACCCAGTACTTC. The V and J genes are TRBV5-1 and TRBJ2-5; D unclear. There are 12 residues in the CDR3. Germline CDR1 reads SGHRS; CDR2 reads YFSETQ. V lost 5 bases, J lost 1 base, and 6 bases lay in between.

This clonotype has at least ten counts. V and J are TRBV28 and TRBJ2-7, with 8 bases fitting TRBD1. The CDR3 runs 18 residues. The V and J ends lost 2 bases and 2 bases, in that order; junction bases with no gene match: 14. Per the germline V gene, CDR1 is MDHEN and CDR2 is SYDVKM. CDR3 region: CASSLSGQGAHRAYEQYF. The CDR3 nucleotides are TGTGCCAGCAGTTTAAGTGGTCAGGGGGCGCATCGGGCCTACGAGCAGTACTTC.

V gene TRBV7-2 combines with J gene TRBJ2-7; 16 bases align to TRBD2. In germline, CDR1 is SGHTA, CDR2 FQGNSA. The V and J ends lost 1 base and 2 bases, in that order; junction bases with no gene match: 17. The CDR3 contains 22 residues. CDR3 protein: CASSLGGLTGTSGGAVPYEQYF. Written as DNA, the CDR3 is TGTGCCAGCAGCTTAGGAGGGTTAACCGGGACTAGCGGGGGGGCGGTACCCTACGAGCAGTACTTC.

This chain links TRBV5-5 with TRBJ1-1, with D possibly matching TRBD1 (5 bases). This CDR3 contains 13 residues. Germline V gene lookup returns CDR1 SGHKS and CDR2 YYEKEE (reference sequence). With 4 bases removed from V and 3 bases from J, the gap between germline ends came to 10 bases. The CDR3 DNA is TGTGCCAGCAGCCATTCAGGGTACACTGAAGCTTTCTTT. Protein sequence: CASSHSGYTEAFF.

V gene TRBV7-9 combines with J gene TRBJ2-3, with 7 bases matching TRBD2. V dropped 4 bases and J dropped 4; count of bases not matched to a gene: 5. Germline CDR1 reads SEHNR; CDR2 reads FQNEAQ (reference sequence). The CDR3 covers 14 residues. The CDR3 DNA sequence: TGTGCCAGCAGCTCTAGCGGAGATTCAGATACGCAGTATTTT. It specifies CASSSSGDSDTQYF.

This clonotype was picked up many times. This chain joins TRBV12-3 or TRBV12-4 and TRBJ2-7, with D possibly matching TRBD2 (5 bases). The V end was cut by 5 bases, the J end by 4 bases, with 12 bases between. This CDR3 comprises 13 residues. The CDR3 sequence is CASSLREEYEQYF. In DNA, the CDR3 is TGTGCCAGCAGTCTCCGGGAAGAATACGAGCAGTACTTC.

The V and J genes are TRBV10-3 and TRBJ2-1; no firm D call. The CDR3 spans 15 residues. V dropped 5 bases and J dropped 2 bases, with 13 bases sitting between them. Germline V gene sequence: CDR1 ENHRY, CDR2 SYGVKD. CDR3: CAISSRLDPYNEQFF. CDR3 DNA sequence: TGTGCCATCAGTTCGCGCCTGGACCCCTACAATGAGCAGTTCTTC.

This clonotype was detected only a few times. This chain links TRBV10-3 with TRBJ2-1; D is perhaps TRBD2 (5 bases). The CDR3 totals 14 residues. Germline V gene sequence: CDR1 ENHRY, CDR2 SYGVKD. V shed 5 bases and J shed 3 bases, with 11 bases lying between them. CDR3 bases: TGTGCCATCAGTAGTCCGGGAAACTACAATGAGCAGTTCTTC. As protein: CAISSPGNYNEQFF.

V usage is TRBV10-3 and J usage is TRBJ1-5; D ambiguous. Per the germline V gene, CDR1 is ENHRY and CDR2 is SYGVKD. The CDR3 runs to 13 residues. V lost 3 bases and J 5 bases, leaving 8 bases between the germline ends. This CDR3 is CAISEQNDQPQHF. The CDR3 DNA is TGTGCCATCAGTGAACAGAATGATCAGCCCCAGCATTTT.

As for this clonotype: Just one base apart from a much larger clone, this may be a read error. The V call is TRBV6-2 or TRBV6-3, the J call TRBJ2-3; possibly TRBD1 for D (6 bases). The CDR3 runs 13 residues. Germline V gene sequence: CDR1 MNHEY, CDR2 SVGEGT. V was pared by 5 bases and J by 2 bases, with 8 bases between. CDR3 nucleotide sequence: TGTGCCAGCAGTCGGGACAACACAGATACGCAGTATTTT. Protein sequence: CASSRDNTDTQYF.

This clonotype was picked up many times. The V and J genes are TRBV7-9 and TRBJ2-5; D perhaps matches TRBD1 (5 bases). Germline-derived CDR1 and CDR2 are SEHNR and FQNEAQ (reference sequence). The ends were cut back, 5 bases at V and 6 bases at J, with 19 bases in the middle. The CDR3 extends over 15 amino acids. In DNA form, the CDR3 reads TGTGCCAGCAGCGCAACTTCAGGGATGAGAAAGACCCAGTACTTC. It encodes CASSATSGMRKTQYF.

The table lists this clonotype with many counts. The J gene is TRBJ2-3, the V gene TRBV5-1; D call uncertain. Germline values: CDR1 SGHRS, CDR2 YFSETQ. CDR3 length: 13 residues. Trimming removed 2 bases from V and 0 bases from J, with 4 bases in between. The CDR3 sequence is CASSFQSTDTQYF. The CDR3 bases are TGCGCCAGCAGCTTCCAAAGCACAGATACGCAGTATTTT.

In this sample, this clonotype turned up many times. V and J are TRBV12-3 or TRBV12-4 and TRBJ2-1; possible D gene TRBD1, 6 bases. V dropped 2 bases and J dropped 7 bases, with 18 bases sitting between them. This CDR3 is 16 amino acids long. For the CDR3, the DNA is TGTGCCAGCAGTTTACCCGGGACACCCTCTCGGAATGAGCAGTTCTTC. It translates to CASSLPGTPSRNEQFF.

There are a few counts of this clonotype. CDR3: CASSIRTVVLNEQFF. In nucleotides, the CDR3 is TGTGCCAGTAGTATAAGGACAGTGGTCCTCAATGAGCAGTTCTTC. The chain has TRBV19 and TRBJ2-1; TRBD1 is a possible D gene (6 bases). Trimming stripped 2 bases from V and 6 bases from J, with 14 bases between. From germline, CDR1 is LNHDA and CDR2 SQIVND (reference sequence). This CDR3 has 15 residues.

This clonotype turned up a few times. The CDR3 sequence is CASSQDRDGQETQYF. Written as DNA, the CDR3 is TGCGCCAGCAGCCAAGACCGGGACGGACAAGAGACCCAGTACTTC. The V gene is TRBV4-3, the J gene TRBJ2-5; the D call may be TRBD1 or TRBD2 (5 bases each). Trimming took 0 bases from V and 2 from J, leaving 10 bases between them. CDR1 is LGHNA, CDR2 YSLEER, per germline. The CDR3 runs 15 residues.

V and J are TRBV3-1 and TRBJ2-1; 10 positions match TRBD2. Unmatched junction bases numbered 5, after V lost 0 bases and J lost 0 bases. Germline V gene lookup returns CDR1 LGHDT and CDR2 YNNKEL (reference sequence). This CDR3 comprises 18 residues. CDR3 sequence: CASSQDRTSGNSYNEQFF. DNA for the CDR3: TGTGCCAGCAGCCAAGACCGGACTAGCGGCAACTCCTACAATGAGCAGTTCTTC.

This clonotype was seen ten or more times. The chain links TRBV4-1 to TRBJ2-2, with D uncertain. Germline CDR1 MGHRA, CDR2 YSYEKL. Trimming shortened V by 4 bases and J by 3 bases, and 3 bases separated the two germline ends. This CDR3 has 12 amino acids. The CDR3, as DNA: TGCGCCAGCAGCCTGGACACCGGGGAGCTGTTTTTT. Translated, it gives CASSLDTGELFF.

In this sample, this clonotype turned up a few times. CDR3 region: CASSLYLGGPDGYTF. CDR3 nucleotides: TGTGCCAGCAGCTTATATTTAGGAGGGCCAGATGGCTACACCTTC. The genes are TRBV7-9 and TRBJ1-2; no definite D call. Trimming pared 2 bases from V and 6 bases from J, leaving 16 bases between. CDR1 and CDR2 from the germline V gene are SEHNR and FQNEAQ (reference sequence). The CDR3 consists of 15 residues.

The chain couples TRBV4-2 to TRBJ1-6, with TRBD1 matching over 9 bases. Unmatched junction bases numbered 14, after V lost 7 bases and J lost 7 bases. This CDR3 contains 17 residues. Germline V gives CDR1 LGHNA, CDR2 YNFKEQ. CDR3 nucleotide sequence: TGTGCCAGCACCCTCGTTCACAGGGGGCAGGGAAATTCACCCCTCCACTTT. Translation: CASTLVHRGQGNSPLHF.

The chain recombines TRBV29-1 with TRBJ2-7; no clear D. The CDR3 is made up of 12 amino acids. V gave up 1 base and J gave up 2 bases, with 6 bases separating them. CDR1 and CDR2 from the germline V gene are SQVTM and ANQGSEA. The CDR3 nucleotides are TGCAGCGTTGAAGTAGATACCTACGAGCAGTACTTC. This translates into CSVEVDTYEQYF.